Each of the 27 T cell receptor beta chains below was sequenced from the same sample in a study of blood T cell repertoires in COVID-19. TCRdb's table, derived via immunoSEQ multiplex PCR, lists solely in-frame clones and lacks some. The table shows about 140,000 clones, with 70% to 90% occurring only once. Sequenced input: peripheral blood. These receptors all come from a woman aged 60-75 years with acute or convalescent COVID-19.

The chain joins TRBV7-3 to TRBJ2-6; D is unclear. The CDR3 sequence is 15 residues long. Trimming pared 5 bases from V and 1 base from J, leaving 9 bases between. The germline CDR1 and CDR2 sequences are SGHTA and FQGTGA. The CDR3 loop reads CASSQTLSGANVLTF. The CDR3 coding sequence is TGTGCCAGCAGCCAAACTCTTTCTGGGGCCAACGTCCTGACTTTC.

V gene TRBV5-3 combines with J gene TRBJ1-1, with a weak D call TRBD1 (5 bases). Being an ORF, TRBV5-3 has a function that is uncertain. V was clipped by 9 bases and J by 1 base, with 16 bases between them. This CDR3 region has 14 residues. CDR3 in amino acids: CANCGWGWNTEAFF. Here the CDR3 DNA reads TGTGCCAATTGCGGATGGGGCTGGAACACTGAAGCTTTCTTT.

The J gene is TRBJ1-2, the V gene TRBV27, with 7 bases lining up with TRBD1. The junction had 14 bases not matched to a gene; V was cut back by 5 bases and J by 2 bases. The CDR3 spans 17 residues. Germline CDR1 MNHEY, CDR2 SMNVEV (reference sequence). The CDR3 bases are TGTGCCAGCAGTCCCTTTGCCAGGGGGATCTCGAACTATGGCTACACCTTC. Translated, it gives CASSPFARGISNYGYTF.

J is TRBJ2-3 and V is TRBV6-5; 8 nucleotides line up with TRBD2. Germline V lookup: CDR1 MNHEY, CDR2 SVGAGI. The CDR3 runs to 15 residues. With V trimmed by 4 bases and J by 0 bases, 3 bases remained unmatched. CDR3 sequence reads: CASSSLAGSTDTQYF. CDR3 coding DNA: TGTGCCAGCAGTTCCCTAGCGGGTAGCACAGATACGCAGTATTTT.

The chain has TRBV27 and TRBJ1-6; D gene unclear. The CDR3 loop spans 12 amino acids. V lost 6 bases, J lost 7 bases, and 7 bases lay in between. Germline values: CDR1 MNHEY, CDR2 SMNVEV (reference sequence). The DNA for the CDR3 is TGTGCCAGCAGACGAGGGAATTCACCCCTCCACTTT. This codes for CASRRGNSPLHF.

The chain employs TRBV28 and TRBJ2-4, with D possibly TRBD1 on 6 matching bases. The V gene's germline CDR1 is MDHEN and CDR2 SYDVKM. V was shortened by 6 bases and J by 0 bases, with 12 bases between the two germline ends. The CDR3 loop spans 15 amino acids. The CDR3 is CASSLTGLAKNIQYF. CDR3 nucleotide sequence: TGTGCCAGCAGCCTGACAGGATTAGCCAAAAACATTCAGTACTTC.

The V call is TRBV5-6, the J call TRBJ2-2, with 8 nucleotides matching TRBD1. Trimming at V came to 0 bases and at J to 4 bases, leaving 5 bases not matched to a gene. This CDR3 is built from 16 residues. CDR1 SGHDT and CDR2 YYEEEE come from the germline V gene. The CDR3 is CASSLGRGRSTGELFF. CDR3 coding DNA: TGTGCCAGCAGCTTGGGCAGGGGGCGAAGCACCGGGGAGCTGTTTTTT. Using reference TRBV5-6 and TRBJ2-2 for the parts outside the CDR3, the full variable domain is DAGVTQSPTHLIKTRGQQVTLRCSPKSGHDTVSWYQQALGQGPQFIFQYYEEEERQRGNFPDRFSGHQFPNYSSELNVNALLLGDSALYLCASSLGRGRSTGELFFGEGSRLTVL.

The J gene is TRBJ1-6, the V gene TRBV28; no clear D. CDR3 size: 15 residues. V was shortened by 2 bases and J by 2 bases, with 7 bases between the two germline ends. Germline lookup yields CDR1 MDHEN and CDR2 SYDVKM. Here the CDR3 reads CASSLRNTYNSPLHF. CDR3 bases: TGTGCCAGCAGTTTACGTAATACCTATAATTCACCCCTCCACTTT.

The chain carries TRBV15 and TRBJ2-7, with D possibly being TRBD2 (5 bases). V was pared by 0 bases and J by 4 bases, with 19 bases between. The length of the CDR3 is 17 residues. Germline V gene sequence: CDR1 LNHNV, CDR2 YYDKDF (reference sequence). The CDR3 nucleotides are TGTGCCACCAGCAGAGAGAGGACTTCCAAACTGGGGTACGAGCAGTACTTC. This sequence encodes CATSRERTSKLGYEQYF.

This chain connects TRBV19 to TRBJ1-2, with TRBD1 identical over 8 bases. The J segment lost 4 bases and the V segment lost 9 bases, leaving 13 bases of the junction unmatched. CDR1 and CDR2 from the germline V gene are LNHDA and SQIVND (reference sequence). The CDR3 is made up of 15 amino acids. This CDR3 reads CASRRDRGTSYGYTF. CDR3 sequence (DNA): TGTGCCAGCCGCCGAGACAGGGGCACTTCCTATGGCTACACCTTC.

This chain joins TRBV19 and TRBJ2-7; D not certain. Trimming cost V 1 base and J 7 bases, with 11 bases left between them. The CDR3 extends over 13 amino acids. Germline V gene sequence: CDR1 LNHDA, CDR2 SQIVND (reference sequence). Written as DNA, the CDR3 is TGTGCCAGTAGTATAGGTGGCTCCTCGGAGCAGTACTTC. This codes for CASSIGGSSEQYF.

The V call is TRBV30, the J call TRBJ2-7; D is possibly TRBD1 (5 bases). Germline V gives CDR1 GTSNPN, CDR2 SVGIG (reference sequence). Trimming stripped 2 bases from V and 5 bases from J, with 19 bases between. The CDR3 is 15 residues long. The CDR3 coding sequence is TGTGCCTGGAGTCCCTCCCGCAGGGCCGGAGACGAGCAGTACTTC. This encodes CAWSPSRRAGDEQYF.

The gene calls are TRBV9 and TRBJ2-3, with D perhaps matching TRBD1 (6 bases). From germline, CDR1 is SGDLS and CDR2 YYNGEE. The CDR3 contains 16 residues. Trimming shortened V by 0 bases and J by 3 bases, and 14 bases separated the two germline ends. CDR3: CASSVVGRGGTDTQYF. The CDR3 DNA reads TGTGCCAGCAGCGTAGTGGGCAGGGGCGGTACAGATACGCAGTATTTT.

As DNA, the CDR3 is TGTGCCAGCAGCGGTTCCGCGACTGGGAACACTGAAGCTTTCTTT. This gives the protein CASSGSATGNTEAFF. V and J are TRBV5-4 and TRBJ1-1; D ambiguous. Trimming removed 4 bases at V and 1 base at J, with 14 bases between. The germline V gene encodes CDR1 SGHNT and CDR2 YYREEE (reference sequence). The length of the CDR3 is 15 residues.

The chain combines TRBV18 with TRBJ2-6, with a possible D match to TRBD2 (6 bases). Looked up from germline, CDR1 is KGHSH and CDR2 is LQKENI. Trimming left V 3 bases short and J 4 bases short, with 16 bases between. The CDR3 length is 17 residues. This chain's CDR3 is CASSPVPGGRGANVLTF. The CDR3 coding sequence is TGTGCCAGCTCACCGGTGCCAGGAGGGCGGGGGGCCAACGTCCTGACTTTC.

This chain uses TRBV28 with TRBJ1-2, with a weak D call TRBD1 (6 bases). V lost 0 bases and J 4 bases, leaving 6 bases between the germline ends. The germline V gene encodes CDR1 MDHEN and CDR2 SYDVKM. CDR3 length: 13 residues. In DNA, the CDR3 is TGTGCCAGCAGTTTATGGGACAGCTATGGCTACACCTTC. It codes for CASSLWDSYGYTF.

The chain has TRBV2 and TRBJ1-5; maybe TRBD1 (5 bases). In germline, CDR1 is SNHLY, CDR2 FYNNEI. V lost 7 bases, J lost 0 bases, and 10 bases lay in between. The CDR3 is made up of 14 amino acids. CDR3 loop: CASKWTLSNQPQHF. CDR3 bases: TGTGCCAGCAAATGGACACTTAGCAATCAGCCCCAGCATTTT.

This chain joins TRBV6-5 and TRBJ2-3; D remains ambiguous. Germline V lookup: CDR1 MNHEY, CDR2 SVGAGI. This CDR3 has 14 residues. V dropped 0 bases and J dropped 0 bases, with 4 bases sitting between them. In nucleotides, the CDR3 is TGTGCCAGCAGTTACTCGACTAGCACAGATACGCAGTATTTT. Translating gives CASSYSTSTDTQYF.

This sequence joins TRBV6-5 and TRBJ1-3, with D uncertain. CDR3 length equals 15 residues. Looked up from germline, CDR1 is MNHEY and CDR2 is SVGAGI. The V end lost 6 bases, the J end lost 0 bases, and 12 bases lay between the germline ends. CDR3: CASSPSGSSGNTIYF. Written as DNA, the CDR3 is TGTGCCAGCAGCCCATCGGGGAGCTCTGGAAACACCATATATTTT.

This clone was seen more than once but under ten times. The genes are TRBV5-1 and TRBJ2-1; weak D call: TRBD1 (7 bases). V gave up 4 bases and J gave up 0 bases, with 14 bases separating them. The germline V gene has CDR1 SGHRS and CDR2 YFSETQ. The CDR3 is 16 amino acids. CDR3 coding DNA: TGCGCCAGCAGCGGGACGGGGGACAGCTCCTACAATGAGCAGTTCTTC. Protein: CASSGTGDSSYNEQFF.

The gene calls are TRBV9 and TRBJ2-1, with D perhaps TRBD2 (6 bases). V was shortened by 3 bases and J by 9 bases, with 10 bases between the two germline ends. This CDR3 comprises 12 residues. Per germline, CDR1 SGDLS and CDR2 YYNGEE. The chain's CDR3 is CASSAGSGEQFF. For the CDR3, the DNA is TGTGCCAGCAGCGCAGGTAGCGGTGAGCAGTTCTTC.

This clone was seen more than once but under ten times. The V gene is TRBV18, the J gene TRBJ1-2; D is unresolved. The CDR3 consists of 12 residues. Germline assignment: CDR1 KGHSH and CDR2 LQKENI. Trimming shortened V by 9 bases and J by 4 bases, and 12 bases separated the two germline ends. The CDR3 DNA reads TGTGCCAGTGGTACTTTAGCCTATGGCTACACCTTC. It specifies CASGTLAYGYTF.

The CDR3 region is CASSLGGTPGELFF. Here the CDR3 DNA reads TGCGCCAGCAGCTTGGGGGGGACTCCCGGGGAGCTGTTTTTT. The chain links TRBV5-1 to TRBJ2-2; weak D call: TRBD2 (6 bases). Trimming stripped 0 bases from V and 6 bases from J, with 9 bases between. Germline CDR1 SGHRS, CDR2 YFSETQ. The CDR3 spans 14 residues.

V and J are TRBV5-1 and TRBJ1-6; D uncertain. Germline V lookup: CDR1 SGHRS, CDR2 YFSETQ. The CDR3 has 15 amino acids. V lost 4 bases, J lost 8 bases, and 16 bases lay in between. The CDR3 DNA follows: TGCGCCAGCAGCGGCGAAGGTTCGAGGTATTCACCCCTCCACTTT. Protein product: CASSGEGSRYSPLHF.

The rearrangement joins TRBV21-1 to TRBJ1-2; TRBD1, as called in the table, went unchecked against the DNA. TRBV21-1 is noted as a pseudogene. The CDR3 has 15 amino acids. CDR3 nucleotide sequence: TGTGCCAGCCCCTACCGGGACAGGGCCGTCTATGGCTACACCTTC. Translated: CASPYRDRAVYGYTF.

This clone turned up a few times. This sequence joins TRBV10-3 and TRBJ2-5; tentatively, D is TRBD2 (6 bases). V lost 8 bases, J lost 2 bases, and 6 bases lay in between. This CDR3 region has 11 residues. From germline, CDR1 is ENHRY and CDR2 SYGVKD. CDR3 coding DNA: TGTGCCATCGGGACTCAAGAGACCCAGTACTTC. Residues: CAIGTQETQYF.

The chain has TRBV19 and TRBJ2-1; 8 nucleotides agree with TRBD1. The CDR3 has 14 amino acids. Looked up from germline, CDR1 is LNHDA and CDR2 is SQIVND (reference sequence). V gave up 4 bases and J gave up 7 bases; unmatched junction bases: 6. DNA for the CDR3: TGTGCCAGTAGTACCCAGGGGGCGAGGAATGAGCAGTTCTTC. Translating it yields CASSTQGARNEQFF.